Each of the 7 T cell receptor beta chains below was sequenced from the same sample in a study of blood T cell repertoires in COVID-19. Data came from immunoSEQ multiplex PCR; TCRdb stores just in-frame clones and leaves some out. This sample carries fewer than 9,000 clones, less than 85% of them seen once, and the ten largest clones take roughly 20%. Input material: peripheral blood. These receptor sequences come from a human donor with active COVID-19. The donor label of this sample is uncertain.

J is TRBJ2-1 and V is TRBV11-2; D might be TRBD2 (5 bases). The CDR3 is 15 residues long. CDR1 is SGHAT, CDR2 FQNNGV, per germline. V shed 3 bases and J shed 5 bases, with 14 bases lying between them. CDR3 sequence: CASSFRGQSNNEQFF. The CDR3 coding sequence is TGTGCCAGCAGCTTTAGAGGGCAGTCGAACAATGAGCAGTTCTTC.

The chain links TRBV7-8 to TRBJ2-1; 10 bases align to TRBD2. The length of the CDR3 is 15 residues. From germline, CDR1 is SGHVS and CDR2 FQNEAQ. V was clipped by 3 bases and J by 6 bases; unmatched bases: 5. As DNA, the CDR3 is TGTGCCAGCAGCTTCTTGGTAGCGGGAGGCAATGAGCAGTTCTTC. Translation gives CASSFLVAGGNEQFF. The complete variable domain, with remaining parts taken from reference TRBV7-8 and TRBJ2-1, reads GAGVSQSPRYKVAKRGQDVALRCDPISGHVSLFWYQQALGQGPEFLTYFQNEAQLDKSGLPSDRFFAERPEGSVSTLKIQRTQQEDSAVYLCASSFLVAGGNEQFFGPGTRLTVL.

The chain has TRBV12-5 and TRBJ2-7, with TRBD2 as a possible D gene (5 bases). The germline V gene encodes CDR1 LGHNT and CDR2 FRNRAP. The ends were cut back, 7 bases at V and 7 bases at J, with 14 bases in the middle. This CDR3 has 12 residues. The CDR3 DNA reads TGTGCTAGTGCCCCCACTACGGGGGAGCAGTACTTC. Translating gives CASAPTTGEQYF. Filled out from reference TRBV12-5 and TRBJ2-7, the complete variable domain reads DARVTQTPRHKVTEMGQEVTMRCQPILGHNTVFWYRQTMMQGLELLAYFRNRAPLDDSGMPKDRFSAEMPDATLATLKIQPSEPRDSAVYFCASAPTTGEQYFGPGTRLTVT.

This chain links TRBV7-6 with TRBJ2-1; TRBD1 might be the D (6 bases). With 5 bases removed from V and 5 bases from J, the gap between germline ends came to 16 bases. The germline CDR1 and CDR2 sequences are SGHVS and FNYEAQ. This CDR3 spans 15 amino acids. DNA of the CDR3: TGTGCCAGCAGCGTAGACAGGATGCTGAACAATGAGCAGTTCTTC. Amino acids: CASSVDRMLNNEQFF.

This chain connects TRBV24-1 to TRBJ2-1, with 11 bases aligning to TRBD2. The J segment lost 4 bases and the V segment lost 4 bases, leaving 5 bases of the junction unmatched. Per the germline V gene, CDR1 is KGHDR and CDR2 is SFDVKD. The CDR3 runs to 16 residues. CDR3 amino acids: CATSEATSGAYNEQFF. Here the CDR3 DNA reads TGTGCCACCAGTGAGGCGACTAGCGGGGCGTACAATGAGCAGTTCTTC.

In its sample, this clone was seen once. The CDR3 protein is CAWSPLRLREQYF. Written as DNA, the CDR3 is TGTGCCTGGAGTCCACTGCGATTGCGCGAGCAGTACTTC. The chain combines TRBV30 with TRBJ2-7; no firm D call. Germline assignment: CDR1 GTSNPN and CDR2 SVGIG (reference sequence). Between the trimmed V and J ends, which lost 2 bases and 6 bases, there was a span of 14 bases. This CDR3 spans 13 amino acids.

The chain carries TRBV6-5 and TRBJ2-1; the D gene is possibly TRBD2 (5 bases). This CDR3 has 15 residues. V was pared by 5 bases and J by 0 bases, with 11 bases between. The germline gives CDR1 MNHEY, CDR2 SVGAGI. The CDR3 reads CASSPITSSYNEQFF. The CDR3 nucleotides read TGTGCCAGCAGTCCTATCACTAGCTCCTACAATGAGCAGTTCTTC.